A selection of T cell receptor beta chains follows, all from one sample in a study of cytomegalovirus exposure and HLA in healthy donors. Clones were sequenced by immunoSEQ multiplex PCR, and TCRdb holds only the in-frame ones, with some missing. The table includes roughly 160,000 clones, around 85% detected once. Source material: PBMCs. The receptors derive from a woman aged 25 to 45 in good health and CMV-seronegative. Each CDR3 is given with its conserved first and last residue. A D gene is named only where the DNA matches it firmly. Size tells how often a clone was seen (once, few, many) or the class of an expanded clone, and some rows leave it out.

d_call	v_call	j_call	clone_size	cdr3_aa	cdr3_nt
TRBD1	TRBV6-6	TRBJ1-5	NA	CASRVGQGNQPQHF	TGTGCCAGCAGGGTTGGACAGGGCAATCAGCCCCAGCATTTT
TRBD1	TRBV4-1	TRBJ1-4	few	CASSQVVIQGAEKLFF	TGCGCCAGCAGCCAAGTGGTCATACAGGGGGCTGAAAAACTGTTTTTT
TRBD1	TRBV25-1	TRBJ2-7	NA	CASSDLGTGDEQYF	TGTGCCAGCAGTGACCTCGGGACAGGGGACGAGCAGTACTTC
NA	TRBV7-2	TRBJ2-7	once	CASSVSGPPYEQYF	TGTGCCAGCAGCGTTAGCGGCCCCCCCTACGAGCAGTACTTC
TRBD1	TRBV6-6	TRBJ2-7	NA	CASSPSGTVYEQYF	TGTGCCAGCAGCCCTTCCGGGACAGTCTACGAGCAGTACTTC
TRBD2	TRBV9	TRBJ2-1	NA	CASSVTSGGADEQFF	TGTGCCAGCAGCGTGACTAGCGGGGGGGCGGATGAGCAGTTCTTC
NA	TRBV5-4	TRBJ2-2	NA	CASSLNTGVGAGELFF	TGTGCCAGCAGCTTGAATACGGGGGTTGGGGCCGGGGAGCTGTTTTTT
NA	TRBV4-3	TRBJ1-1	once	CASSQEGGGVAEAFF	TGCGCCAGCAGCCAAGAGGGGGGGGGTGTGGCTGAAGCTTTCTTT
TRBD1	TRBV6-1	TRBJ2-7	NA	CASSELIGQGETYEQYF	TGTGCCAGCAGTGAACTTATAGGACAGGGGGAAACCTACGAGCAGTACTTC
TRBD1	TRBV4-1	TRBJ1-1	NA	CASSPDRGVGNTEAFF	TGCGCCAGCAGCCCTGACAGGGGAGTGGGGAACACTGAAGCTTTCTTT
NA	TRBV12-5	TRBJ2-7	once	CASGPQGGEQYF	TGTGCTAGTGGGCCGCAGGGGGGCGAGCAGTACTTC
TRBD1	TRBV6-6	TRBJ2-7	few	CASSYSSQGAYEQYF	TGTGCCAGCAGTTACTCATCCCAGGGGGCTTACGAGCAGTACTTC
TRBD2	TRBV9	TRBJ2-3	NA	CASSVASGGADTQYF	TGTGCCAGCAGCGTAGCTAGCGGGGGGGCAGATACGCAGTATTTT
TRBD1	TRBV18	TRBJ1-2	NA	CASSPPGTGYGYTF	TGTGCCAGCTCACCACCCGGGACAGGGTATGGCTACACCTTC
NA	TRBV7-9	TRBJ1-2	once	CASSLWGVEGYTF	TGTGCCAGCAGCTTGTGGGGGGTTGAGGGCTACACCTTC
NA	TRBV7-9	TRBJ2-1	NA	CASSLGSGWDEQFF	TGTGCCAGCAGCTTAGGTTCCGGGTGGGATGAGCAGTTCTTC
TRBD2	TRBV11-3	TRBJ2-3	NA	CASSSGGSRTDTQYF	TGTGCCAGCAGCTCCGGGGGGTCTCGCACAGATACGCAGTATTTT
TRBD1	TRBV5-5	TRBJ2-3	NA	CASSSGQGDFTDTQYF	TGTGCCAGCAGCTCCGGACAGGGCGATTTCACAGATACGCAGTATTTT
NA	TRBV7-2	TRBJ1-2	NA	CASLRQGSYGYTF	TGTGCCAGCCTGCGGCAGGGGTCCTATGGCTACACCTTC
TRBD1	TRBV5-1	TRBJ2-7	NA	CASSLVRGSYEQYF	TGCGCCAGCAGCTTGGTCAGGGGGTCCTACGAGCAGTACTTC
TRBD2	TRBV5-1	TRBJ2-3	NA	CASSSGLAGDTQYF	TGCGCCAGCAGCTCTGGACTAGCGGGAGATACGCAGTATTTT
NA	TRBV5-8	TRBJ2-7	NA	CASSSAKGQTSSYEQYF	TGTGCCAGCAGCTCTGCAAAGGGACAGACTAGCTCCTACGAGCAGTACTTC
NA	TRBV4-1	TRBJ1-2	NA	CASSPTLGGYTF	TGCGCCAGCAGCCCGACATTAGGTGGCTACACCTTC
NA	TRBV7-9	TRBJ1-2	NA	CASRSGGGYTF	TGTGCCAGCAGGTCGGGGGGGGGCTACACCTTC
NA	TRBV5-1	TRBJ1-4	NA	CASSLLGGTNEKLFF	TGCGCCAGCAGCTTGTTGGGGGGAACTAATGAAAAACTGTTTTTT
TRBD1	TRBV7-8	TRBJ2-5	NA	CASSLARIGGQGIQETQYF	TGTGCCAGCAGCTTAGCGCGGATTGGGGGACAGGGGATTCAAGAGACCCAGTACTTC
TRBD1	TRBV5-1	TRBJ2-2	NA	CASTQRQGARLNTGELFF	TGCGCCAGCACCCAAAGGCAGGGGGCCCGTTTGAACACCGGGGAGCTGTTTTTT
NA	TRBV19	TRBJ1-5	NA	CARGGHSNQPQHF	TGTGCCAGGGGCGGGCACAGCAATCAGCCCCAGCATTTT
NA	TRBV7-9	TRBJ1-1	once	CASSLVGTNTEAFF	TGTGCCAGCAGCTTAGTAGGGACTAACACTGAAGCTTTCTTT
NA	TRBV2	TRBJ1-2	NA	CASSWARSNYGYTF	TGTGCCAGCAGCTGGGCCCGATCTAACTATGGCTACACCTTC
TRBD1	TRBV7-9	TRBJ1-2	NA	CASSGWDRGGYGYTF	TGTGCCAGCAGCGGATGGGACAGGGGCGGGTATGGCTACACCTTC
NA	TRBV11-2	TRBJ1-2	NA	CASSIPGGASNYGYTF	TGTGCCAGCAGCATCCCGGGGGGTGCTTCCAACTATGGCTACACCTTC
TRBD2	TRBV28	TRBJ2-1	NA	CASSLWGREGYNEQFF	TGTGCCAGCAGTTTATGGGGCAGGGAGGGGTACAATGAGCAGTTCTTC
NA	TRBV5-1	TRBJ1-4	NA	CASSVTPATNEKLFF	TGCGCCAGCAGCGTTACCCCGGCAACTAATGAAAAACTGTTTTTT
TRBD1	TRBV5-1	TRBJ2-3	NA	CASSTGQGGWVTDTQYF	TGCGCCAGCAGTACAGGACAGGGTGGTTGGGTCACAGATACGCAGTATTTT
NA	TRBV11-1	TRBJ2-7	NA	CASTGYRNSYEQYF	TGTGCCAGCACAGGGTACAGGAATTCTTACGAGCAGTACTTC
NA	TRBV10-3	TRBJ1-3	few	CAISEHQEDTIYF	TGTGCCATCAGTGAACACCAGGAGGACACCATATATTTT
TRBD1	TRBV7-2	TRBJ2-5	NA	CASSLRTGQETQYF	TGTGCCAGCAGCTTGCGGACAGGGCAAGAGACCCAGTACTTC
NA	TRBV10-1	TRBJ1-5	NA	CASSVGQEFLYSNQPQHF	TGCGCCAGCAGTGTTGGGCAGGAATTTCTTTATAGCAATCAGCCCCAGCATTTT
NA	TRBV30	TRBJ1-3	NA	CAWRETGGGNTIYF	TGTGCCTGGAGGGAAACCGGGGGTGGGAACACCATATATTTT
NA	TRBV9	TRBJ1-3	once	CASSSRQGGSGNTIYF	TGTGCCAGCAGCTCCCGGCAGGGTGGTAGTGGAAACACCATATATTTT
NA	TRBV7-2	TRBJ1-1	NA	CASRSDRRRYTEAFF	TGTGCCAGCAGGTCCGATAGGAGGCGATACACTGAAGCTTTCTTT
TRBD2	TRBV5-1	TRBJ2-5	NA	CASSQIAGSIETQYF	TGCGCCAGCAGCCAAATAGCGGGAAGTATAGAGACCCAGTACTTC
NA	TRBV7-6	TRBJ2-3	NA	CASSLTRDTQYF	TGTGCCAGCAGCTTAACACGAGATACGCAGTATTTT
TRBD2	TRBV5-1	TRBJ2-1	NA	CASSPSGGMDNEQFF	TGCGCCAGCAGCCCGAGCGGGGGGATGGACAATGAGCAGTTCTTC
TRBD2	TRBV25-1	TRBJ2-1	NA	CASSGPLRGVDEQFF	TGTGCCAGCAGTGGCCCTTTGCGGGGGGTGGATGAGCAGTTCTTC
NA	TRBV4-1	TRBJ2-3	NA	CASSRSSLADIYTDTQYF	TGCGCCAGCAGCCGCTCGTCACTAGCAGACATCTACACAGATACGCAGTATTTT
TRBD2	TRBV5-1	TRBJ2-1	NA	CASSLASLAGGVEQFF	TGCGCCAGCAGCTTGGCCTCGTTAGCGGGGGGGGTCGAGCAGTTCTTC
TRBD1	TRBV15	TRBJ1-2	NA	CATSSFRGRGGMDGYTF	TGTGCCACCAGCTCTTTCAGGGGGCGCGGGGGTATGGATGGCTACACCTTC
TRBD1	TRBV27	TRBJ1-1	NA	CASSYDRENTEAFF	TGTGCCAGCAGTTACGACAGGGAGAACACTGAAGCTTTCTTT
NA	TRBV19	TRBJ2-2	NA	CASSLSPWAPDGELFF	TGTGCCAGTAGTCTATCTCCTTGGGCCCCCGACGGGGAGCTGTTTTTT
NA	TRBV18	TRBJ1-2	NA	CASSPQGYYGYTF	TGTGCCAGCTCACCACAGGGGTACTATGGCTACACCTTC
TRBD2	TRBV7-8	TRBJ2-7	NA	CASSLAGAGGPSEQYF	TGTGCCAGCAGCTTAGCGGGAGCGGGGGGGCCGAGCGAGCAGTACTTC
NA	TRBV11-1	TRBJ1-4	NA	CASSLSYRDGEKLFF	TGTGCCAGCAGCTTAAGCTACAGGGATGGTGAAAAACTGTTTTTT